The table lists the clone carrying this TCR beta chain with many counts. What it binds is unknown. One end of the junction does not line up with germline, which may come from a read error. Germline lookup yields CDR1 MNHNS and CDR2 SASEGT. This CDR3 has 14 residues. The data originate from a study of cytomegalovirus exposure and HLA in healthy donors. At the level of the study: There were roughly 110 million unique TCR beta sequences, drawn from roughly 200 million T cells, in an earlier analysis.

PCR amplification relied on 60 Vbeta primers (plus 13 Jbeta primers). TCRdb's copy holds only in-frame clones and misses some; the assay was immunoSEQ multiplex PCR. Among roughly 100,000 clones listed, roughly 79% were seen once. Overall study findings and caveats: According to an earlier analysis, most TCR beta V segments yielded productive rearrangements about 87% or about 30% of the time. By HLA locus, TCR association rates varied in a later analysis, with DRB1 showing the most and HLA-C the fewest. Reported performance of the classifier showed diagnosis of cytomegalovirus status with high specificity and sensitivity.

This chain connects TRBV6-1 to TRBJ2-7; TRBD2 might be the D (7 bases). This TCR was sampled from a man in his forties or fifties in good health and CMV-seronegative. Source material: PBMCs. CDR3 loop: CASRPPARVGGPDF. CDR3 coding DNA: TGTGCCAGCAGGCCGCCAGCGCGAGTCGGGGGGCCCGACTTC.